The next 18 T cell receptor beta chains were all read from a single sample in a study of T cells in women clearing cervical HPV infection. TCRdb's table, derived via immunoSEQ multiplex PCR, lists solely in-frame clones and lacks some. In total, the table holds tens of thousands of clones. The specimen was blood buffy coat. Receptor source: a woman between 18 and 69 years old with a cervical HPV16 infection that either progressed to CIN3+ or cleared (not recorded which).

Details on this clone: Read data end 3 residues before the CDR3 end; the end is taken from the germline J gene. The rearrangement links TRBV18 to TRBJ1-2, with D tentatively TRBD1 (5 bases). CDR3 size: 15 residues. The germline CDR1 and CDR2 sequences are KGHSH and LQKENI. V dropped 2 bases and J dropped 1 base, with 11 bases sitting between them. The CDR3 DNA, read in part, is TGTGCCAGCTCACCAGACAGAAACCTTAACTATGGC. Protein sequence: CASSPDRNLNYG. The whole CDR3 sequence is CASSPDRNLNYGYTF. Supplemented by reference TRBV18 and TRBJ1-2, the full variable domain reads NAGVMQNPRHLVRRRGQEARLRCSPMKGHSHVYWYRQLPEEGLKFMVYLQKENIIDESGMPKERFSAEFPKEGPSILRIQQVVRGDSAAYFCASSPDRNLNYGYTFGSGTRLTVV.

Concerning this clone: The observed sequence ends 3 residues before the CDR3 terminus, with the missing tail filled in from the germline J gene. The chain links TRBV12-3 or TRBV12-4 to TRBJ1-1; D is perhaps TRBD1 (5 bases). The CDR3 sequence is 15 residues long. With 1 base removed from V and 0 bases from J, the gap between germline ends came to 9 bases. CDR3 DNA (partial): TGTGCCAGCAGTTTAGGGGGCCGCATGAACACTGAA. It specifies CASSLGGRMNTE. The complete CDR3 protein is CASSLGGRMNTEAFF.

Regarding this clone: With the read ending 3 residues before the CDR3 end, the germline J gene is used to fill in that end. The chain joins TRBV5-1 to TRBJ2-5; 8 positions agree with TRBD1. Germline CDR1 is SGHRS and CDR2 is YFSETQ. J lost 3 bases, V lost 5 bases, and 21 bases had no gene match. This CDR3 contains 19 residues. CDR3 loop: CASRLGQGAIRTLKETQYF. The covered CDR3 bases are TGCGCCAGCAGGTTAGGGCAGGGGGCAATCAGGACGTTGAAAGAGACC.

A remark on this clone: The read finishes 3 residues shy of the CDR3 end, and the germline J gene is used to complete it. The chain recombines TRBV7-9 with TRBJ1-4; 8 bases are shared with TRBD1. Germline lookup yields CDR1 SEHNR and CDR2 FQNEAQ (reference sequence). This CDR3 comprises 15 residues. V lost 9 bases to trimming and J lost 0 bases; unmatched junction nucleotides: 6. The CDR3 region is CASTDRGTTNEKLFF. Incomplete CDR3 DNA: TGTGCCAGTACCGACAGGGGAACAACTAATGAAAAA.

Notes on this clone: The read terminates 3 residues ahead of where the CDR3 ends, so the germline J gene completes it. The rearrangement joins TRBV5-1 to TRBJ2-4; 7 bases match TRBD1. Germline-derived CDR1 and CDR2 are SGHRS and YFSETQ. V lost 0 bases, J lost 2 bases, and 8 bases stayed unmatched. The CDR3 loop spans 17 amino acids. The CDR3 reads CASSLAGTVITKNIQYF. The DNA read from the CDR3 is TGCGCCAGCAGCTTGGCCGGGACAGTGATAACCAAAAACATT.

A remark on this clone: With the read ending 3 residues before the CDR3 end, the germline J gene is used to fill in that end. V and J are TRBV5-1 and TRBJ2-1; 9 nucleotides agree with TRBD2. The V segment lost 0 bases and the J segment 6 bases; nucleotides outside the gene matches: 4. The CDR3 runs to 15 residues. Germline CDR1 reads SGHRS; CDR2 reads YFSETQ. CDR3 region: CASSLELAGVNEQFF. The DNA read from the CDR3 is TGCGCCAGCAGCTTGGAGTTAGCGGGGGTCAATGAG.

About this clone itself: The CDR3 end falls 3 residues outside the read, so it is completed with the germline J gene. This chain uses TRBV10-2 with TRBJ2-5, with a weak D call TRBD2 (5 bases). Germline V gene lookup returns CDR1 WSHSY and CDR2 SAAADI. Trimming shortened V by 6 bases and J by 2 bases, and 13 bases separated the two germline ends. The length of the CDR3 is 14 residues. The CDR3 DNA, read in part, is TGCGCCAGCAGGGCCGCCCTAGCTCAAGAGACC. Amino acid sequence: CASRAALAQET. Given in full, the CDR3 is CASRAALAQETQYF.

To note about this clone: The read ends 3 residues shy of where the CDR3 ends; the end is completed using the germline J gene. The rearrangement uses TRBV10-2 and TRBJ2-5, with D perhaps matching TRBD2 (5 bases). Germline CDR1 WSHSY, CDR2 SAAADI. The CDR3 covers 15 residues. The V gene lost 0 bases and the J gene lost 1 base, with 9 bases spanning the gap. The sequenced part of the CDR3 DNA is TGCGCCAGCAGTGAGTCGTCGGACTTCCAAGAGACC. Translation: CASSESSDFQET. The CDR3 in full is CASSESSDFQETQYF.

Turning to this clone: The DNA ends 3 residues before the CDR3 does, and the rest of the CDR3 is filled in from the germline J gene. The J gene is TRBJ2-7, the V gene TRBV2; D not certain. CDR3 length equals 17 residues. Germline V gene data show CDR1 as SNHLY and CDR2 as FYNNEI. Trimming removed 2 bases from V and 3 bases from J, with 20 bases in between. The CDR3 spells CASSEFSDSYTHYEQYF. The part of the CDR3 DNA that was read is TGTGCCAGCAGTGAATTTAGTGACTCCTATACCCACTACGAG.

CDR3 loop: CASTVYNEQFF. The DNA read from the CDR3 is TGTGCCAGCACAGTATACAATGAG. The gene calls are TRBV2 and TRBJ2-1; D call uncertain. With the read ending 3 residues before the CDR3 end, the germline J gene is used to fill in that end. The CDR3 has 11 amino acids. The V gene lost 7 bases and the J gene lost 4 bases, with 5 bases spanning the gap. Per the germline V gene, CDR1 is SNHLY and CDR2 is FYNNEI.

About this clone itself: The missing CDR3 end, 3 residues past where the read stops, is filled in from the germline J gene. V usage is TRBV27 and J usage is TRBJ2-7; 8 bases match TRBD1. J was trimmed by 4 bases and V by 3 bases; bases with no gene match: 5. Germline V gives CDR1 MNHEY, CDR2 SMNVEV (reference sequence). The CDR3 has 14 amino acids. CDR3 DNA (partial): TGTGCCAGCAGTTTTGGACAGGGATCTTACGAG. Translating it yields CASSFGQGSYE. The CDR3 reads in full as CASSFGQGSYEQYF.

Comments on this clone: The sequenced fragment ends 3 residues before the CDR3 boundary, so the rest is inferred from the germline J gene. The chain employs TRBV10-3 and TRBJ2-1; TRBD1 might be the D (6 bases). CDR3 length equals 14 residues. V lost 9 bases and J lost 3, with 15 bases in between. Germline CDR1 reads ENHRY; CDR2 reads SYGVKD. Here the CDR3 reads CAISREGGYNEQFF. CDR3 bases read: TGTGCCATTAGTAGAGAAGGGGGCTACAATGAG.

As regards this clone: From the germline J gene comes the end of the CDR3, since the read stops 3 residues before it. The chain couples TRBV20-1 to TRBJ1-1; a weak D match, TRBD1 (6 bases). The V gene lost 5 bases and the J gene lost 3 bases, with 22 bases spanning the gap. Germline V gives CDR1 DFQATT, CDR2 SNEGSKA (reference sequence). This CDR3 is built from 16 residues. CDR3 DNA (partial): TGCAGTGCTCTAAATCATATAGCGGGACAACACACTGAA. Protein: CSALNHIAGQHTE. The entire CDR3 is CSALNHIAGQHTEAFF.

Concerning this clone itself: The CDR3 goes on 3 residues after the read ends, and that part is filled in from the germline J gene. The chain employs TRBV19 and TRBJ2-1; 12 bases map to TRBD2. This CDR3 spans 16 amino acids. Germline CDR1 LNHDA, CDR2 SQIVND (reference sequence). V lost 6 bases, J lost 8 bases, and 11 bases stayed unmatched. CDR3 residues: CASSPRTSGVVYEQFF. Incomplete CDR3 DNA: TGTGCCAGTAGCCCGAGGACTAGCGGGGTTGTCTATGAG.

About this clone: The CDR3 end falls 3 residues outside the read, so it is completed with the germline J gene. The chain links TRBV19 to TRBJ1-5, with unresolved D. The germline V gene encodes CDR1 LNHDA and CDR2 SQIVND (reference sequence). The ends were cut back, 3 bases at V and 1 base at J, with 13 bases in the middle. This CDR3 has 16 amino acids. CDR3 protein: CASSILSGKSNQPQHF. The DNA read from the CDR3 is TGTGCCAGTAGTATCCTTTCAGGAAAGAGCAATCAGCCC.

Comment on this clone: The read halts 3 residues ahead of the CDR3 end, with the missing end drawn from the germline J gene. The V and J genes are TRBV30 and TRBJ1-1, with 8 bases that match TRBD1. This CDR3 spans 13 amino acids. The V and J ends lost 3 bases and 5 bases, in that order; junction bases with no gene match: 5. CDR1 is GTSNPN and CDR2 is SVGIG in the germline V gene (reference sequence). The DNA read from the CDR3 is TGTGCCTGGAGGACTCACAGGGGGACTGAA. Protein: CAWRTHRGTE. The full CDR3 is CAWRTHRGTEAFF.

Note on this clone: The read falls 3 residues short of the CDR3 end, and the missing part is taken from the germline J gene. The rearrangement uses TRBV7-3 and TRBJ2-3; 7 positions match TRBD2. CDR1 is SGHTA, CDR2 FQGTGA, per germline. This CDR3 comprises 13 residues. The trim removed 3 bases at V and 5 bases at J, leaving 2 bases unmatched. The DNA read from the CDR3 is TGTGCCAGCAGCTTCGGGGAGGGAGATACG. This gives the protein CASSFGEGDT. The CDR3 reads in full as CASSFGEGDTQYF.

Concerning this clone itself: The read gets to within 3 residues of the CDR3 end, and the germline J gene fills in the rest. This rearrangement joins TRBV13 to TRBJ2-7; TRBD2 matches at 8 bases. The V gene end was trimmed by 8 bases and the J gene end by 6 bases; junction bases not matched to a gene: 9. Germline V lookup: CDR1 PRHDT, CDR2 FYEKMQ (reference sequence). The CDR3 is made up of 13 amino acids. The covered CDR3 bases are TGTGCCAGCGGAACCGGGGGGGCGAGCGAG. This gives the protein CASGTGGASE. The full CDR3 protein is CASGTGGASEQYF.